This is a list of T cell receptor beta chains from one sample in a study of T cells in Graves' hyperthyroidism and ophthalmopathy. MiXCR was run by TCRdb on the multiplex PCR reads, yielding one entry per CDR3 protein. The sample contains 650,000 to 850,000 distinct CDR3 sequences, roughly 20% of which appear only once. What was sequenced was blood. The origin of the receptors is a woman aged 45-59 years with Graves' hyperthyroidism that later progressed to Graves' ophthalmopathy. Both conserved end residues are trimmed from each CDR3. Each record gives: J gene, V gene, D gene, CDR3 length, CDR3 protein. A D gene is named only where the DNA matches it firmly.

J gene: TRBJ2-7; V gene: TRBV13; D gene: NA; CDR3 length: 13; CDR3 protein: ASSFENTDSYEQY
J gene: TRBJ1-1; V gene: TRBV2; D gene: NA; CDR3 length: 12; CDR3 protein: ASSMRQRNTEAF
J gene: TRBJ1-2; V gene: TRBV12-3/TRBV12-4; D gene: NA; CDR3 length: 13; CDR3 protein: ASRNSGRGGYGYT
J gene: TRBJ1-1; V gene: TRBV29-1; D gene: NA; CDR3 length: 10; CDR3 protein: SVAGSNTEAF
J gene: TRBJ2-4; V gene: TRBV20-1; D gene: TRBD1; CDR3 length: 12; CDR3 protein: SAGTGVAKNIQY
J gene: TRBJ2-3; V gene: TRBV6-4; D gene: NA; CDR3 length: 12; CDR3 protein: ASSDKSQGDTQY
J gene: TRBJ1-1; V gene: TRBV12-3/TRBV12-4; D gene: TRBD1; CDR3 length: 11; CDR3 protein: ASTTGGRTEAF
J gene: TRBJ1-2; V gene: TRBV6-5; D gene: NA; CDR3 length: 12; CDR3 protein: ASSYPTQNYGYT
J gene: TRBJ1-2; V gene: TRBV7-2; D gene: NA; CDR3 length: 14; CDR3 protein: ASSLEFLNRNYGYT
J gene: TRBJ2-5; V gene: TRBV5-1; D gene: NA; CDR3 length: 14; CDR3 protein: ASSFGGLARQETQY
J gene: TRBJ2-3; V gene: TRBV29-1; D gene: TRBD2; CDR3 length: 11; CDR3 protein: SVETSRTDTQY
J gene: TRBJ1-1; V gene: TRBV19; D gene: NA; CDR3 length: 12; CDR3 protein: ASSMGGRNTEAF
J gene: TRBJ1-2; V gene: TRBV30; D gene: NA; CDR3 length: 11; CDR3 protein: AWSGRGWYGYT
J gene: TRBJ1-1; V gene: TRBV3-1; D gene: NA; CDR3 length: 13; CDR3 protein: ASSLQPGRADNAF
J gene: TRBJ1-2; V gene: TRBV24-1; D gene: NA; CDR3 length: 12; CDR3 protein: ATSDPGGYYGYT
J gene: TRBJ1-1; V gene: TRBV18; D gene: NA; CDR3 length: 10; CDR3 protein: ASSPQDSEAF
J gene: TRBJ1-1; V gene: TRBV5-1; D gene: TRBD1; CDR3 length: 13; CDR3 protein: ASRTTGGPNTEAF
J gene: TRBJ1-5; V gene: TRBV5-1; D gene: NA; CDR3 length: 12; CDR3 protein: ASSMDAGHQPQH
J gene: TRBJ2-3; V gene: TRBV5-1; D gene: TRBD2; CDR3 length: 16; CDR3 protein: ASSLEPRGGYRTDTQY
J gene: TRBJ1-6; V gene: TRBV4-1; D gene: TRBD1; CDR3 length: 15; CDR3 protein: ASSHDQGQYYNSPLH
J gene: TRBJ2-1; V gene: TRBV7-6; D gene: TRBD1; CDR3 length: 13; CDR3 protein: AGSQPGQQYNEQF
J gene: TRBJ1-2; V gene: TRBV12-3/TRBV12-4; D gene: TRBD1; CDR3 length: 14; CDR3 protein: ACSDPGTGARGGYT
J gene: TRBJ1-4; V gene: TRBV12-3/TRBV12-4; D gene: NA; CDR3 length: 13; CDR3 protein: ASRRRTLVREKLF
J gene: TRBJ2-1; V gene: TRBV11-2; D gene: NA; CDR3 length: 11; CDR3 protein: ASSGEVYNEQF
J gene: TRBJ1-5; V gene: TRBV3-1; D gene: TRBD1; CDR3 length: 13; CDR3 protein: ASSSGQGGTQPQH
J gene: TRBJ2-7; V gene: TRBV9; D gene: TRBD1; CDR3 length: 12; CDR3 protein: ASSVGTGGCEQY
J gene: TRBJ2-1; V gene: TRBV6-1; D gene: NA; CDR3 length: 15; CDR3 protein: ASTPGAAGSSYNEQF
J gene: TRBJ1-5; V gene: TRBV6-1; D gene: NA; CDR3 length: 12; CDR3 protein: ASRPSSGGQPQH
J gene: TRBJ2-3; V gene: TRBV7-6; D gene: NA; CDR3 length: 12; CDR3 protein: ASSLGGASDTQY
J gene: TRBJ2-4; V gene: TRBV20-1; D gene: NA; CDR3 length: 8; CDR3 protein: SANPRLQY
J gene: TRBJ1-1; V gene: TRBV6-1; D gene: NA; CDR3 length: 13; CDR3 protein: ASSAYTSANTEAF
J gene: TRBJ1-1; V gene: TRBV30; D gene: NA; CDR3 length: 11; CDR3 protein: AWRPFAQTEAF
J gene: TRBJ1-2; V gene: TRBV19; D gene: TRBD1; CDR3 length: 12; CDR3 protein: ASSIGDRVDGYT
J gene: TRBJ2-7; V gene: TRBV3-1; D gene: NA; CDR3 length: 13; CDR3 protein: ASSQDNGPYYEQY
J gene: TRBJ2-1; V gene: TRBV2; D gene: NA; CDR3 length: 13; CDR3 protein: ASSGTPVGYNEQF
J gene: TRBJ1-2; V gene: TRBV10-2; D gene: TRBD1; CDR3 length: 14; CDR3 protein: ASAGTGGYTNYGYT
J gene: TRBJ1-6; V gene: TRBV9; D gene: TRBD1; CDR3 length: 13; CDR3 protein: ASSEQTGSHSPLH
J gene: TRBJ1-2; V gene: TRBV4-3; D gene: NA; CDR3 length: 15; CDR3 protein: ASSQGGGSWEGYGYT
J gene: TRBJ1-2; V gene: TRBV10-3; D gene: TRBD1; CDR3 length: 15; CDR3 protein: AIARIAGTAANYGYT
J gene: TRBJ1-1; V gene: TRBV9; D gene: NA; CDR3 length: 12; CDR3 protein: ASSVDWARTEAF
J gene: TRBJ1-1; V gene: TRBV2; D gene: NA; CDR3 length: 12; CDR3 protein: ASRDWAPRGEAF
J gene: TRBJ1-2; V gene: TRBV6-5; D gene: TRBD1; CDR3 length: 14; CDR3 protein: ASSYRRQGPYYGYT
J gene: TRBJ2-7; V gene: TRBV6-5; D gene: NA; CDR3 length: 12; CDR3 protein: ASSSRDGSYEQY
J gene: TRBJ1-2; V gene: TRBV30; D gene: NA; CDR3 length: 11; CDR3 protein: AWSTGSGYGYT
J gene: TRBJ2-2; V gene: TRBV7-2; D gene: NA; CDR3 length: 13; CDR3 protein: ASGMRGANNGELF
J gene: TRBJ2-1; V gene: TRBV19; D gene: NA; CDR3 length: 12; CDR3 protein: ASSPAGRHNEQF
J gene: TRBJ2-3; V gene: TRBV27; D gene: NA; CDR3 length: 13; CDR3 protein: ASSFAGGGPDTQY
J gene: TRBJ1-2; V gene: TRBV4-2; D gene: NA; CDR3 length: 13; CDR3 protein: ASSQALGTDYGYT